The sequence of this T cell receptor (beta chain) was determined in a study of T cell responses to AZD1222 COVID-19 vaccine. Study context: It was second doses at about 4 or about 12 weeks that were pooled.

Data came from immunoSEQ multiplex PCR; TCRdb stores just in-frame clones and leaves some out. The table has some 130,000 clones, approximately 85% seen once. The table lists this clone with a few counts. Its specificity is unknown. Overall study findings and caveats: Dominant CD4 TCR responses targeted spike regions 160-218 and 743-854. Most donors were white British, females outnumbered males, and clonal diversity was possibly underestimated.

CDR3 size: 16 residues. In germline, CDR1 is MNHEY, CDR2 SMNVEV (reference sequence). V trimming: 8 bases; J trimming: 2 bases; junction bases outside the gene matches: 15. This chain uses TRBV27 with TRBJ2-7, with 7 positions matching TRBD1. The sample in question was peripheral blood, obtained on day 0 of AZD1222 vaccination. The receptor was derived from an adult in good health. CDR3 amino acids: CASLDLRQGNTYEQYF. As DNA, the CDR3 is TGTGCCAGCTTAGACCTTAGACAGGGAAACACCTACGAGCAGTACTTC.